What follows describes a single T cell receptor beta chain. The CDR3 loop spans 16 amino acids. The trim removed 4 bases at V and 7 bases at J, leaving 16 bases unmatched. The germline gives CDR1 SGHRS, CDR2 YFSETQ. The sample originates from a study of blood T cell repertoires in COVID-19. Study at large: Donors in the United States, Italy and Spain gave samples during acute or convalescent COVID-19. Sample material is recorded as cDNA or gDNA derived from T cells, B-cell-depleted T cells, or PBMCs.

Authors' data handling: Amplification from reference gene primers served as the basis for estimated nucleated cell counts. The assay was immunoSEQ multiplex PCR, and TCRdb's table has in-frame clones only and misses some. V, J and clone size were drawn from that table, and D and trimming were deduced from the DNA. The sample lists about 130,000 clones; 85% were seen once. Sequencing was performed on peripheral blood. The source of this sequence is a man older than 75 with active or convalescent COVID-19. The V call is TRBV5-1, the J call TRBJ2-7; 8 bases align to TRBD2. The CDR3 protein is CASSPTGTGGPEEQYF. Written as DNA, the CDR3 is TGCGCCAGCAGCCCGACGGGTACGGGAGGGCCGGAGGAGCAGTACTTC. Together with reference TRBV5-1 and TRBJ2-7, the CDR3 gives the full variable domain: KAGVTQTPRYLIKTRGQQVTLSCSPISGHRSVSWYQQTPGQGLQFLFEYFSETQRNKGNFPGRFSGRQFSNSRSEMNVSTLELGDSALYLCASSPTGTGGPEEQYFGPGTRLTVT.